This T cell receptor beta chain is drawn from a study of circulating and synovial CD4+ cells in juvenile arthritis. Overall study findings and caveats: Compared with bulk blood, circulating pathogenic-like lymphocytes shared substantially more CDR3 sequences with synovial T cells. Some such blood samples were as oligoclonal as synovium. CPL versus bulk CD4 samples: T cell genome counts differed by at least an order of magnitude.

Note on this clone: The antigen is not known.

Assay: immunoSEQ multiplex PCR; the TCRdb copy retains only in-frame clones and omits some. The sample consists of tens of thousands of clones, 95% of them appearing once. V shed 2 bases, J shed 0 bases, and the junction held 11 bases outside the gene matches. Germline values: CDR1 SGHDN, CDR2 FVKESK. The CDR3 covers 18 residues. The chain carries TRBV14 and TRBJ1-1; 8 bases agree with TRBD1. Sequencing used CD4+ T cells from blood. This clonotype originated in a human donor with juvenile idiopathic arthritis. CDR3 in amino acids: CASSQSIQGGRVNTEAFF. As DNA, the CDR3 is TGTGCCAGCAGCCAAAGTATACAGGGGGGACGGGTGAACACTGAAGCTTTCTTT.